Presented here are 8 T cell receptor beta chains from one specimen sequenced in a study of beta chain features in type 1 diabetes. The authors reverse transcribed all of the isolated RNA, so sequencing captured expressed TCRB transcripts. Repertoires were generated with immunoSEQ multiplex PCR, while TCRdb's copy carries only in-frame clones and drops some. The sample yields around 340,000 clones, less than 20% seen once. The sequenced sample consisted of naive CD4+ T cells from blood. The source of these receptors is a woman between 18 and 29 years old in good health.

The chain uses TRBV15 and TRBJ1-5, with D perhaps TRBD1 (5 bases). The V gene lost 2 bases and the J gene lost 7 bases, with 9 bases spanning the gap. Germline assignment: CDR1 LNHNV and CDR2 YYDKDF (reference sequence). The CDR3 runs 13 residues. CDR3 region: CATSRQGGQPQHF. CDR3 bases: TGTGCCACCAGCAGACAGGGAGGCCAGCCCCAGCATTTT. Using reference TRBV15 and TRBJ1-5 for the parts outside the CDR3, the full variable domain is DAMVIQNPRYQVTQFGKPVTLSCSQTLNHNVMYWYQQKSSQAPKLLFHYYDKDFNNEADTPDNFQSRRPNTSFCFLDIRSPGLGDTAMYLCATSRQGGQPQHFGDGTRLSIL.

This clone occurred a few times. V usage is TRBV6-5 and J usage is TRBJ2-3, with 8 positions matching TRBD2. The CDR3 contains 15 residues. V lost 7 bases, J lost 1 base, and 7 bases stayed unmatched. CDR1 is MNHEY, CDR2 SVGAGI, per germline. The CDR3: CASTPGGPGTDTQYF. The CDR3 bases are TGTGCCAGCACCCCGGGGGGGCCGGGCACAGATACGCAGTATTTT.

This chain uses TRBV10-3 with TRBJ2-5, with TRBD1 identical over 8 bases. The CDR3 has 17 residues. V trimming: 1 base; J trimming: 6 bases; junction bases outside the gene matches: 13. Germline CDR1 reads ENHRY; CDR2 reads SYGVKD. DNA for the CDR3: TGTGCCATCAGTGAGTGGAGGACAGGGACGAGGACGAAGACCCAGTACTTC. Protein sequence: CAISEWRTGTRTKTQYF.

This clone occurred a few times. This chain connects TRBV29-1 to TRBJ2-5; 7 nucleotides agree with TRBD1. The germline CDR1 and CDR2 sequences are SQVTM and ANQGSEA. Trimming removed 3 bases from V and 1 base from J; junction bases left unmatched: 5. The CDR3 totals 14 residues. The CDR3 nucleotides are TGCAGCGTTGAGGGACAGAACCTCCAAGAGACCCAGTACTTC. Translation: CSVEGQNLQETQYF.

This chain joins TRBV19 and TRBJ2-1, with 8 bases identical to TRBD2. The CDR3 loop spans 14 amino acids. Germline CDR1 and CDR2: LNHDA and SQIVND (reference sequence). V trimming: 7 bases; J trimming: 7 bases; junction bases outside the gene matches: 9. The CDR3 DNA sequence: TGTGCCAGTACCCAAGCGGGAGTGGGGAATGAGCAGTTCTTC. Translated: CASTQAGVGNEQFF. The full variable domain, in which reference TRBV19 and TRBJ2-1 provide the parts outside the CDR3, is DGGITQSPKYLFRKEGQNVTLSCEQNLNHDAMYWYRQDPGQGLRLIYYSQIVNDFQKGDIAEGYSVSREKKESFPLTVTSAQKNPTAFYLCASTQAGVGNEQFFGPGTRLTVL.

The chain carries TRBV30 and TRBJ2-1, with TRBD2 matching over 10 bases. This CDR3 contains 15 residues. Per the germline V gene, CDR1 is GTSNPN and CDR2 is SVGIG (reference sequence). With 0 bases clipped from V and 4 bases from J, the junction kept 3 bases outside the gene matches. CDR3 region: CAWSVKLAGYNEQFF. Written as DNA, the CDR3 is TGTGCCTGGAGTGTGAAACTAGCGGGGTACAATGAGCAGTTCTTC.

This chain connects TRBV7-9 to TRBJ1-3; 7 bases agree with TRBD1. CDR3 length equals 15 residues. With 5 bases clipped from V and 0 bases from J, the junction kept 4 bases outside the gene matches. Germline V gene data show CDR1 as SEHNR and CDR2 as FQNEAQ (reference sequence). In DNA form, the CDR3 reads TGTGCCAGCAGCCAACCAGGGGGCTCTGGAAACACCATATATTTT. Translated, it gives CASSQPGGSGNTIYF.

The rearrangement links TRBV5-4 to TRBJ2-5; TRBD2 aligns across 9 bases. V trimming: 4 bases; J trimming: 3 bases; junction bases outside the gene matches: 7. There are 15 residues in the CDR3. Germline CDR1 is SGHNT and CDR2 is YYREEE (reference sequence). The DNA for the CDR3 is TGTGCCAGCAGCGCCGCGACTAGCGGCAAAGAGACCCAGTACTTC. The encoded protein is CASSAATSGKETQYF.